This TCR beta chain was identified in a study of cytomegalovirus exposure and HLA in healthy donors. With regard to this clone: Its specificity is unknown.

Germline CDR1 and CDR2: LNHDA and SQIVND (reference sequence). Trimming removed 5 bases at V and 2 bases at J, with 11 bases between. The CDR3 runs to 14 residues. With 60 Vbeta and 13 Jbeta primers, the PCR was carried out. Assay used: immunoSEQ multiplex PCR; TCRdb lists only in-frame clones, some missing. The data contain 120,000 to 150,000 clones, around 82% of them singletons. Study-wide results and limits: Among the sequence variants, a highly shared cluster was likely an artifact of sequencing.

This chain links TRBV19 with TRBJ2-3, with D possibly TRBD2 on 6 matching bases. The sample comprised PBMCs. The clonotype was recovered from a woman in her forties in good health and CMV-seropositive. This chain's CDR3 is CASSLGGTTDTQYF. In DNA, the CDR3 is TGTGCCAGTAGTTTGGGGGGAACCACAGATACGCAGTATTTT.